This T cell receptor beta chain was retrieved from a study of blood T cell repertoires in COVID-19. Produced via immunoSEQ multiplex PCR; TCRdb's table is partial and in-frame only. The sample lists roughly 230,000 clones; roughly 84% were seen once. Germline assignment: CDR1 MNHEY and CDR2 SMNVEV (reference sequence). V was pared by 6 bases and J by 0 bases, with 14 bases of the junction left unmatched. This CDR3 is 18 amino acids long. The sequenced sample was PBMCs or T cells enriched from blood (not recorded which). The chain links TRBV27 to TRBJ1-1; 9 bases are shared with TRBD1. This TCR derives from a man aged 30 to 39 in a cohort exposed to, infected with or recovered from COVID-19 (not recorded which). CDR3 nucleotide sequence: TGTGCCAGCAGCCCGTACCGGGACAGGGTTTGGGTGAACACTGAAGCTTTCTTT. Its translation is CASSPYRDRVWVNTEAFF.